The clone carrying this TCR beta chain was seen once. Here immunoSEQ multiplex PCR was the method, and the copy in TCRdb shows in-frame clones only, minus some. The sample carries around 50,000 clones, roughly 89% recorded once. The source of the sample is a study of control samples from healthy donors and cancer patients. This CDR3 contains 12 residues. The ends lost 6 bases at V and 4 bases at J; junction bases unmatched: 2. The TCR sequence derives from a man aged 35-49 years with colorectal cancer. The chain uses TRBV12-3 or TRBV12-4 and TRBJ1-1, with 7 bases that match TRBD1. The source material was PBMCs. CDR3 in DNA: TGTGCCAGCAGGACAGGGTTCACTGAAGCTTTCTTT. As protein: CASRTGFTEAFF.